Shown below are 27 T cell receptor beta chains from a single sample sequenced in a study of CD8+ T cells in alopecia areata. cDNA serving as the sequencing template came from extracted, reverse transcribed RNA. Data came from immunoSEQ multiplex PCR; TCRdb stores just in-frame clones and leaves some out. The sample consists of just over 150,000 clones, more than 45% of them appearing once. The starting material was CD8+ T cells sorted from blood, obtained at week 0. The source is a human donor with alopecia areata.

This clone was found a few times. The CDR3 loop is CASSQVSGSAQYF. The CDR3 DNA sequence: TGCGCCAGCAGCCAAGTGTCAGGGTCCGCGCAGTACTTC. The chain recombines TRBV4-3 with TRBJ2-7, with D perhaps TRBD1 (5 bases). This CDR3 region has 13 residues. Germline V gene lookup returns CDR1 LGHNA and CDR2 YSLEER. Trimming stripped 1 base from V and 9 bases from J, with 13 bases between.

This chain uses TRBV5-6 with TRBJ1-2, with D unclear. The germline CDR1 and CDR2 sequences are SGHDT and YYEEEE. The CDR3 is made up of 14 amino acids. The V end lost 0 bases, the J end lost 3 bases, and 9 bases lay between the germline ends. The CDR3 sequence: CASSLVTEDYGYTF. CDR3 nucleotides: TGTGCCAGCAGCTTGGTTACTGAGGACTATGGCTACACCTTC.

This clone has more than one count but fewer than ten. The J gene is TRBJ2-5, the V gene TRBV9; D perhaps matches TRBD1 (6 bases). Between the trimmed V and J ends, which lost 0 bases and 3 bases, there was a span of 12 bases. The CDR3 contains 15 residues. CDR1 SGDLS and CDR2 YYNGEE come from the germline V gene. CDR3 region: CASSVENRVKETQYF. DNA for the CDR3: TGTGCCAGCAGCGTAGAAAACAGGGTTAAAGAGACCCAGTACTTC.

This clone was recorded a few times. The V call is TRBV29-1, the J call TRBJ2-7, with D unclear. V was trimmed by 4 bases and J by 0 bases, leaving 7 bases between them. The germline CDR1 and CDR2 sequences are SQVTM and ANQGSEA. This CDR3 is 12 amino acids long. Here the CDR3 reads CSVGSASYEQYF. CDR3 DNA: TGCAGCGTTGGATCAGCCTCCTACGAGCAGTACTTC.

This clone has a count of ten or more. This chain links TRBV6-6 with TRBJ1-1; unclear D gene. Trimming took 7 bases from V and 2 from J, leaving 11 bases between them. The CDR3 runs to 13 residues. The germline V gene encodes CDR1 MNHNY and CDR2 SVGAGI (reference sequence). The CDR3 bases are TGTGCCAGCAACATGGGAGGAAACACTGAAGCTTTCTTT. Its translation: CASNMGGNTEAFF.

The chain links TRBV4-3 to TRBJ1-1, with D hard to call. V was cut by 0 bases and J by 3 bases, with 20 bases left in between. CDR1 and CDR2 (germline): LGHNA, YSLEER. CDR3 length equals 18 residues. This CDR3 reads CASSQDPGRGQADTEAFF. The CDR3 DNA is TGCGCCAGCAGCCAAGATCCGGGTCGTGGGCAGGCAGACACTGAAGCTTTCTTT.

This clone was counted a few times. The same CDR3 also results from other DNA sequences found in this sample. This rearrangement joins TRBV19 to TRBJ1-5; D gene unclear. Germline V lookup: CDR1 LNHDA, CDR2 SQIVND (reference sequence). V lost 2 bases, J lost 0 bases, and 5 bases lay in between. The CDR3 contains 14 residues. The CDR3 loop is CASSIRDSNQPQHF. DNA for the CDR3: TGTGCCAGTAGTATACGGGATAGCAATCAGCCCCAGCATTTT.

The rearrangement uses TRBV4-3 and TRBJ2-1, with 10 bases aligning to TRBD2. CDR1 is LGHNA, CDR2 YSLEER, per germline. The CDR3 is 16 amino acids. V dropped 1 base and J dropped 5; count of bases not matched to a gene: 5. CDR3 in amino acids: CASSQAGLATNNEQFF. The CDR3 nucleotides are TGCGCCAGCAGCCAAGCGGGACTAGCGACGAACAATGAGCAGTTCTTC.

In this sample, this clone turned up a few times. This rearrangement joins TRBV4-3 to TRBJ1-2; D call uncertain. Germline-derived CDR1 and CDR2 are LGHNA and YSLEER. Trimming removed 0 bases from V and 5 bases from J, with 16 bases in between. CDR3 length equals 16 residues. CDR3 DNA: TGCGCCAGCAGCCAAGATCGATTCCAGGCCGGGTATGGCTACACCTTC. Protein: CASSQDRFQAGYGYTF.

In this sample, this clone turned up a few times. The genes are TRBV15 and TRBJ2-5, with D tentatively TRBD1 (5 bases). CDR1 is LNHNV and CDR2 is YYDKDF in the germline V gene (reference sequence). V shed 8 bases and J shed 2 bases, with 12 bases lying between them. The CDR3 sequence is 13 residues long. The CDR3 spells CATRSTGQETQYF. As DNA, the CDR3 is TGTGCCACCCGTTCAACAGGTCAAGAGACCCAGTACTTC.

The V gene is TRBV28, the J gene TRBJ2-7, with 9 bases that match TRBD2. The CDR3 loop spans 16 amino acids. Trimming took 5 bases from V and 0 from J; bases not matched to a gene: 8. Germline V CDR1 and CDR2: MDHEN, SYDVKM. CDR3 sequence (DNA): TGTGCCAGCAGTAGGATTGCGGGGGGGAGCTCCTACGAGCAGTACTTC. Translating it yields CASSRIAGGSSYEQYF.

The CDR3 DNA sequence: TGTGCCAGCAGGTCGGTTAATGGCTACACCTTC. As protein: CASRSVNGYTF. This chain uses TRBV6-5 with TRBJ1-2; D is unclear. Germline values: CDR1 MNHEY, CDR2 SVGAGI. Trimming took off 6 bases at V and 6 bases at J, with 8 bases between the two ends. This CDR3 is 11 amino acids long.

This clone turned up a few times. The CDR3 bases are TGCGCCAGCAGCCTCAACGTAGCGGGGAGTGAGGGGACCCAGTACTTC. The encoded protein is CASSLNVAGSEGTQYF. V usage is TRBV4-3 and J usage is TRBJ2-5; 8 nucleotides align to TRBD2. CDR1 LGHNA and CDR2 YSLEER come from the germline V gene. Losses at the gene ends were 4 bases for V and 7 bases for J; bases not matched to a gene: 14. This CDR3 contains 16 residues.

The chain joins TRBV29-1 to TRBJ2-7; 9 nucleotides align to TRBD1. The CDR3 runs to 14 residues. V dropped 4 bases and J dropped 0; count of bases not matched to a gene: 4. Germline V gives CDR1 SQVTM, CDR2 ANQGSEA. The CDR3 protein is CSVVPGQGSYEQYF. The CDR3 coding sequence is TGCAGCGTTGTTCCGGGACAGGGCTCCTACGAGCAGTACTTC.

The V call is TRBV7-9, the J call TRBJ1-6; D unresolved. Per the germline V gene, CDR1 is SEHNR and CDR2 is FQNEAQ (reference sequence). V lost 5 bases to trimming and J lost 0 bases, with 8 bases between them. This CDR3 region has 15 residues. The CDR3 protein is CASSPTTSYNSPLHF. The CDR3 bases are TGTGCCAGCAGCCCCACTACCTCCTATAATTCACCCCTCCACTTT.

This rearrangement joins TRBV4-1 to TRBJ1-5; D is unclear. Trimming took off 2 bases at V and 5 bases at J, with 13 bases between the two ends. Germline CDR1 reads MGHRA; CDR2 reads YSYEKL. The CDR3 totals 15 residues. The CDR3 DNA reads TGCGCCAGCAGCCAAAGAGATGACTCGGATCAGCCCCAGCATTTT. This encodes CASSQRDDSDQPQHF.

The chain couples TRBV2 to TRBJ2-5; 8 bases are a match to TRBD1. The CDR3 is 17 residues long. V gave up 1 base and J gave up 5 bases; unmatched junction bases: 12. Germline V CDR1 and CDR2: SNHLY, FYNNEI. CDR3 sequence: CASSEEEWTGLGETQYF. Here the CDR3 DNA reads TGTGCCAGCAGTGAAGAAGAATGGACAGGGCTGGGGGAGACCCAGTACTTC.

The chain joins TRBV5-6 to TRBJ2-1; 7 bases fit TRBD1. CDR3 size: 14 residues. The germline gives CDR1 SGHDT, CDR2 YYEEEE. The trim removed 4 bases at V and 2 bases at J, leaving 3 bases unmatched. Here the CDR3 reads CASSHGTAYNEQFF. The CDR3 DNA follows: TGTGCCAGCAGCCACGGGACAGCCTACAATGAGCAGTTCTTC.

This clone was observed a few times. The V gene is TRBV4-3, the J gene TRBJ2-1; 8 bases agree with TRBD2. CDR1 is LGHNA, CDR2 YSLEER, per germline. Trimming at V came to 1 base and at J to 7 bases, leaving 0 bases not matched to a gene. The CDR3 extends over 13 amino acids. In DNA form, the CDR3 reads TGCGCCAGCAGCCAAGGACTAGCGAATGAGCAGTTCTTC. It yields the protein CASSQGLANEQFF.

This chain uses TRBV9 with TRBJ2-3; 8 nucleotides line up with TRBD2. The CDR3 totals 17 residues. V shed 0 bases and J 6 bases; nucleotides not matched to a gene: 12. CDR1 and CDR2 from the germline V gene are SGDLS and YYNGEE. This chain's CDR3 is CASSVAERGTTADTQYF. The CDR3 DNA reads as TGTGCCAGCAGCGTAGCCGAGCGGGGGACCACCGCGGATACGCAGTATTTT.

This clone was observed a handful of times. The genes are TRBV19 and TRBJ1-5; no clear D gene. V was pared by 6 bases and J by 0 bases, with 6 bases between. Germline CDR1 LNHDA, CDR2 SQIVND (reference sequence). The CDR3 is 13 residues long. CDR3 in DNA: TGTGCCAGTAGGGGCGGTAGCAATCAGCCCCAGCATTTT. Translated, it gives CASRGGSNQPQHF.

The V call is TRBV5-6, the J call TRBJ1-5, with 9 bases lining up with TRBD1. The CDR3 is made up of 14 amino acids. With V trimmed by 4 bases and J by 4 bases, 3 bases remained unmatched. The germline gives CDR1 SGHDT, CDR2 YYEEEE. The CDR3: CASSPGQGNQPQHF. The CDR3 region has the DNA TGTGCCAGCAGCCCCGGACAGGGGAATCAGCCCCAGCATTTT.

J is TRBJ2-7 and V is TRBV7-9; unclear D gene. This CDR3 region has 13 residues. Germline assignment: CDR1 SEHNR and CDR2 FQNEAQ (reference sequence). V dropped 1 base and J dropped 3 bases, with 7 bases sitting between them. This CDR3 reads CASSLGGGYEQYF. The CDR3, as DNA: TGTGCCAGCAGCTTAGGTGGCGGCTACGAGCAGTACTTC.

The chain couples TRBV5-6 to TRBJ1-1; D is uncertain. CDR3 size: 16 residues. The V end lost 1 base, the J end lost 0 bases, and 13 bases lay between the germline ends. Germline assignment: CDR1 SGHDT and CDR2 YYEEEE. The CDR3 region is CASSLLLGGMNTEAFF. CDR3 sequence (DNA): TGTGCCAGCAGCTTGCTACTGGGCGGCATGAACACTGAAGCTTTCTTT.

V and J are TRBV5-1 and TRBJ2-1; D is undetermined. CDR3 size: 13 residues. The germline V gene has CDR1 SGHRS and CDR2 YFSETQ. V was shortened by 0 bases and J by 6 bases, with 7 bases between the two germline ends. The CDR3 coding sequence is TGCGCCAGCAGCTTGGTACCCATCAATGAGCAGTTCTTC. The encoded protein is CASSLVPINEQFF.

The sample holds a few counts of this clone. The rearrangement links TRBV29-1 to TRBJ2-4; the D is unclear. The CDR3 totals 14 residues. Germline CDR1 is SQVTM and CDR2 is ANQGSEA. Trimming left V 4 bases short and J 4 bases short, with 14 bases between. This CDR3 reads CSVVILATKNIQYF. CDR3 bases: TGCAGCGTTGTAATTCTGGCCACGAAAAACATTCAGTACTTC.

This chain joins TRBV5-6 and TRBJ2-1; D is possibly TRBD1 (5 bases). The CDR3 extends over 11 amino acids. Germline V CDR1 and CDR2: SGHDT, YYEEEE. Trimming shortened V by 4 bases and J by 11 bases, and 10 bases separated the two germline ends. In DNA form, the CDR3 reads TGTGCCAGCAGCATGACAGATAAGCAGTTCTTC. Translated, it gives CASSMTDKQFF.